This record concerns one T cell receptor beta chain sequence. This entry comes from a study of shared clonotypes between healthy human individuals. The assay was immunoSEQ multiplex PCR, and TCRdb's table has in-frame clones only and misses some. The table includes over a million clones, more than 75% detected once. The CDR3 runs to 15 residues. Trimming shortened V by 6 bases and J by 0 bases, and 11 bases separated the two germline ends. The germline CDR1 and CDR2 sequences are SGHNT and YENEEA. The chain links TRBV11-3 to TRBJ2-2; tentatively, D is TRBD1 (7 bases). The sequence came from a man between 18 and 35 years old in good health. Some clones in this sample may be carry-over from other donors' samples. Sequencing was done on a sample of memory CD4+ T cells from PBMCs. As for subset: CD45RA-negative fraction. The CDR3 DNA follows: TGTGCCAGCAGTGGAGGGGGCTCGAACACCGGGGAGCTGTTTTTT. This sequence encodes CASSGGGSNTGELFF.